The 17 T cell receptor beta chains in this list originate from one sample, sequenced in a study of blood T cells in healthy people across ages. Next came a second PCR, run for about 7 to 11 cycles, which used a sample-barcoded 5' primer along with a J-beta primer mix. TCRdb called the 5' RACE reads again in MiXCR, with one record for every CDR3 protein. The sample consists of about 570,000 distinct CDR3 sequences, 25% to 30% of them appearing once. Source material: blood. All receptors come from a woman between 65 and 79 years old in good health.

The table lists this clonotype with a few counts. The chain couples TRBV28 to TRBJ2-5; a weak D match, TRBD2 (6 bases). Germline V lookup: CDR1 MDHEN, CDR2 SYDVKM. V was shortened by 5 bases and J by 8 bases, with 21 bases between the two germline ends. This CDR3 has 15 amino acids. CDR3 DNA: TGTGCCAGCAGTGGTCCGGGAGACAAAGGTCGTACCCAGTACTTC. Translation gives CASSGPGDKGRTQYF.

This clonotype was detected a few times. The gene calls are TRBV6-1 and TRBJ2-5, with 9 bases aligning to TRBD2. CDR1 and CDR2 (germline): MNHNS, SASEGT. V dropped 3 bases and J dropped 10; count of bases not matched to a gene: 21. This CDR3 region has 18 residues. The chain's CDR3 is CASSEWGRSSGGSGSQYF. Written as DNA, the CDR3 is TGTGCCAGCAGTGAGTGGGGCCGGAGTAGCGGGGGCTCAGGGAGCCAGTACTTC.

This clonotype was found many times. The genes are TRBV11-2 and TRBJ2-5, with a weak D call TRBD2 (6 bases). CDR1 is SGHAT and CDR2 is FQNNGV in the germline V gene. The CDR3 runs to 15 residues. V lost 3 bases and J 5 bases, leaving 16 bases between the germline ends. CDR3: CASSLGEAGGETQYF. The DNA of the CDR3 is TGTGCCAGCAGCTTGGGAGAGGCAGGAGGGGAGACCCAGTACTTC.

J is TRBJ1-1 and V is TRBV5-1; D perhaps matches TRBD1 (6 bases). The CDR3 is made up of 13 amino acids. From germline, CDR1 is SGHRS and CDR2 YFSETQ. The germline V and J ends were trimmed by 0 bases and 11 bases, with 14 bases remaining between them. The CDR3 is CASSLDEGGRAFF. The CDR3 nucleotides read TGCGCCAGCAGCTTGGATGAGGGGGGCAGGGCTTTCTTT.

The chain uses TRBV7-6 and TRBJ2-3; D is perhaps TRBD2 (6 bases). The V and J ends lost 5 bases and 0 bases respectively, with 15 bases between them. CDR3 size: 16 residues. Germline V lookup: CDR1 SGHVS, CDR2 FNYEAQ. The CDR3 reads CASSLSPGTSTDTQYF. The CDR3 DNA reads as TGTGCCAGCAGCCTATCACCCGGGACTAGCACAGATACGCAGTATTTT.

The chain is built from TRBV9 and TRBJ2-1; D remains ambiguous. The end of the DNA is better explained by TRBJ2-7, so the J call may be wrong. The CDR3 is made up of 13 amino acids. Germline V CDR1 and CDR2: SGDLS, YYNGEE. The CDR3 is CASSVGDRGEQYF. For the CDR3, the DNA is TGTGCCAGCAGCGTAGGAGATAGAGGCGAGCAGTACTTC.

The genes are TRBV20-1 and TRBJ2-5, with 9 bases matching TRBD1. With V trimmed by 2 bases and J by 4 bases, 5 bases remained unmatched. Looked up from germline, CDR1 is DFQATT and CDR2 is SNEGSKA (reference sequence). The CDR3 consists of 14 residues. For the CDR3, the DNA is TGCAGTGCTAGACCGGGACAGGGAGGAGAGACCCAGTACTTC. Translating it yields CSARPGQGGETQYF.

This clonotype was seen more than once but under ten times. The rearrangement links TRBV6-6 to TRBJ2-7, with 8 bases fitting TRBD2. The germline V gene encodes CDR1 MNHNY and CDR2 SVGAGI (reference sequence). The V and J ends lost 6 bases and 0 bases, in that order; junction bases with no gene match: 7. CDR3 size: 15 residues. The CDR3: CASSDGGGSSYEQYF. The CDR3 DNA is TGTGCCAGCAGCGACGGGGGGGGATCCTCCTACGAGCAGTACTTC.

V usage is TRBV7-3 and J usage is TRBJ1-1; 7 bases line up with TRBD1. The CDR3 is made up of 14 amino acids. With V trimmed by 7 bases and J by 4 bases, 9 bases remained unmatched. Germline lookup yields CDR1 SGHTA and CDR2 FQGTGA. CDR3 protein: CASKMTGPSTEAFF. For the CDR3, the DNA is TGTGCCAGCAAAATGACAGGGCCGAGCACTGAAGCTTTCTTT.

This clonotype has only a few counts. The V call is TRBV7-9, the J call TRBJ2-5; no firm D call. Looked up from germline, CDR1 is SEHNR and CDR2 is FQNEAQ (reference sequence). Trimming removed 4 bases at V and 6 bases at J, with 15 bases between. CDR3 length: 14 residues. CDR3 loop: CASSSHLGRQTQYF. CDR3 DNA: TGTGCCAGCAGCTCTCACCTGGGAAGGCAGACCCAGTACTTC.

This clonotype was detected a few times. V is TRBV4-3 and J is TRBJ2-5; 8 bases match TRBD2. Unmatched junction bases numbered 6, after V lost 1 base and J lost 5 bases. The CDR3 contains 15 residues. Germline assignment: CDR1 LGHNA and CDR2 YSLEER. CDR3 sequence reads: CASSQGPGGRETQYF. DNA for the CDR3: TGCGCCAGCAGCCAAGGTCCGGGGGGGAGGGAGACCCAGTACTTC.

The chain links TRBV29-1 to TRBJ2-5; the match to TRBD1 covers 7 bases. Per germline, CDR1 SQVTM and CDR2 ANQGSEA. The CDR3 runs to 16 residues. V was clipped by 7 bases and J by 0 bases; unmatched bases: 14. The CDR3 DNA is TGCAGCGCCCTAAGCAGAGGGGGCCGGTACCAAGAGACCCAGTACTTC. It is translated as CSALSRGGRYQETQYF.

This clonotype came up once. The genes are TRBV5-1 and TRBJ2-7; D might be TRBD1 (5 bases). Trimming cost V 5 bases and J 6 bases, with 15 bases left between them. The CDR3 extends over 13 amino acids. Germline V gene sequence: CDR1 SGHRS, CDR2 YFSETQ. The CDR3 protein is CASSESRALEQYF. The CDR3 DNA reads as TGCGCCAGCAGTGAGAGCAGGGCCCTCGAGCAGTACTTC.

V is TRBV29-1 and J is TRBJ1-2, with a tentative D call TRBD1 (6 bases). V lost 5 bases, J lost 8 bases, and 18 bases lay in between. Germline CDR1 is SQVTM and CDR2 is ANQGSEA. The CDR3 covers 13 residues. The CDR3, as DNA: TGCAGCGTTCAGGGGTCGGGGGCACGGGGCTACACCTTC. Residues: CSVQGSGARGYTF.

This clonotype has more than one count but fewer than ten. The CDR3 DNA follows: TGTGCCAGCAGCCAAGGCAGCCAGAGGAGGCAGACCCAGTACTTC. This translates into CASSQGSQRRQTQYF. The chain recombines TRBV3-1 with TRBJ2-5, with D possibly matching TRBD2 (5 bases). Germline V gene lookup returns CDR1 LGHDT and CDR2 YNNKEL (reference sequence). This CDR3 is 15 amino acids long. Trimming removed 1 base at V and 6 bases at J, with 15 bases between.

This clonotype was recorded a few times. This rearrangement joins TRBV12-3 or TRBV12-4 to TRBJ2-3, with unresolved D. Trimming cost V 6 bases and J 0 bases, with 13 bases left between them. The CDR3 sequence is 15 residues long. The CDR3 nucleotides are TGTGCCAGCAGGTTGAGAGAAATGAGCACAGATACGCAGTATTTT. Residues: CASRLREMSTDTQYF.

This clonotype was counted a few times. The gene calls are TRBV20-1 and TRBJ2-1, with D uncertain. This CDR3 has 12 amino acids. Trimming removed 7 bases from V and 6 bases from J, with 13 bases in between. CDR1 DFQATT and CDR2 SNEGSKA come from the germline V gene (reference sequence). The CDR3 loop is CSVTNFINEQFF. Here the CDR3 DNA reads TGCAGTGTAACTAATTTTATCAATGAGCAGTTCTTC.